This T cell receptor (beta chain) stems from a study of human thymus T cells. Sequencing used immunoSEQ multiplex PCR; TCRdb keeps in-frame clones, though not all of them. The table lists around 130,000 clones, around 95% of them singletons, with 0.02% to 0.03% in the top ten. Concerning this clone: Its target is not known.

Study-wide results and caveats: Repertoires sampled from thymus and blood appeared biased in V and J gene usage. Unrelated people showed highly overlapping thymic repertoires, related research reported.

Obtained as resections during corrective heart surgery, the thymus tissue was then studied. Healthy Finnish infants undergoing corrective surgery for congenital heart defects were used as donors. This TCR was recovered from a boy under two years old with a congenital heart defect but otherwise immunologically healthy. Sequencing used thymus tissue.

In DNA form, the CDR3 reads TGTGCCAGCAGCTGGAGAGAGACCCAGTACTTC. Its protein product is CASSWRETQYF. The genes are TRBV5-6 and TRBJ2-5; D call uncertain. Germline CDR1 SGHDT, CDR2 YYEEEE. The CDR3 extends over 11 amino acids. The V and J ends lost 3 bases and 4 bases respectively, with 4 bases between them.